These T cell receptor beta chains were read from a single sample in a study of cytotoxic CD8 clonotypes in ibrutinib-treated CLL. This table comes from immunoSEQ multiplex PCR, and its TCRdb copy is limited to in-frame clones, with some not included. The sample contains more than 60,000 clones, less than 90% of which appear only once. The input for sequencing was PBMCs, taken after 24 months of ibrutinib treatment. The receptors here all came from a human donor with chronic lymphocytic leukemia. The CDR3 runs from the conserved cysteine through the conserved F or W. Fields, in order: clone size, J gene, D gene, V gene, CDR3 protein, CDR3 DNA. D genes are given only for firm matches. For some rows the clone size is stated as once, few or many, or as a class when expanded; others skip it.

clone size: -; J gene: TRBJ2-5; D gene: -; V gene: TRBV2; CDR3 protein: CASSEARGPQETQYF; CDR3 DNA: TGTGCCAGCAGTGAAGCGAGAGGGCCGCAAGAGACCCAGTACTTC
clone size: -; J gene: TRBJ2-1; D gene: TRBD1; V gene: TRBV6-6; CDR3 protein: CASSTQTGKQFF; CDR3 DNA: TGTGCCAGCAGTACCCAGACAGGGAAGCAGTTCTTC
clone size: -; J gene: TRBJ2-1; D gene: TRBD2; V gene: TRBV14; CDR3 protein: CASSQEVAGLAGGLFF; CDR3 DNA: TGTGCCAGCAGCCAAGAGGTGGCCGGACTGGCGGGAGGGCTGTTCTTC
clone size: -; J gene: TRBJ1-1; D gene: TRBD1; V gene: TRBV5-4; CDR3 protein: CASSATGDTEAFF; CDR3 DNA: TGTGCCAGCAGCGCGACAGGGGACACTGAAGCTTTCTTT
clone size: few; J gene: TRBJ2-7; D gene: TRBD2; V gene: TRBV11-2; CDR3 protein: CASSLGLAGVFEQYF; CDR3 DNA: TGTGCCAGCAGCTTGGGACTAGCGGGAGTCTTCGAGCAGTACTTC
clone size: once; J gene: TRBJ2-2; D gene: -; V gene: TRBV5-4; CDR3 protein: CASSPSILGQNTGELFF; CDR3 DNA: TGTGCCAGCAGCCCTTCCATTCTGGGGCAAAACACCGGGGAGCTGTTTTTT
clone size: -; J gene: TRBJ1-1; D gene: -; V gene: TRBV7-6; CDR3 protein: CASSLDRDSDTEAFF; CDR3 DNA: TGTGCCAGCAGCTTAGACCGGGACTCTGACACTGAAGCTTTCTTT
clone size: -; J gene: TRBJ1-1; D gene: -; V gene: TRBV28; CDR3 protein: CASSLLGIEAFF; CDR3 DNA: TGTGCCAGCAGTTTATTGGGGATTGAAGCTTTCTTT
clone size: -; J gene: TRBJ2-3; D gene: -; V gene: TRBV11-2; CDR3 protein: CASSPTDTQYF; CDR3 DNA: TGTGCCAGCAGCCCGACAGATACGCAGTATTTT
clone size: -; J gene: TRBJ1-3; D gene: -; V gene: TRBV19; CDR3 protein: CASSLLGNTIYF; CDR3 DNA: TGTGCCAGTAGTTTACTTGGAAACACCATATATTTT
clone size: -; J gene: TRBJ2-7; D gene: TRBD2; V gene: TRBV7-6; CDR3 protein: CASSPGLAGADEQYF; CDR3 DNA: TGTGCCAGCAGCCCGGGACTAGCGGGAGCTGACGAGCAGTACTTC
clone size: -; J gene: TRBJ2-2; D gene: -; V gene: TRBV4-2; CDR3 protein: CASSFNRDTESFF; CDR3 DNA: TGTGCCAGCAGTTTTAATCGGGACACCGAGTCGTTTTTT
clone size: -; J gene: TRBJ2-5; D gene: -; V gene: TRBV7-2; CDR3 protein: CASSLRRPLLQETQYF; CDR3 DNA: TGTGCCAGCAGCTTAAGGCGGCCGCTGCTCCAAGAGACCCAGTACTTC
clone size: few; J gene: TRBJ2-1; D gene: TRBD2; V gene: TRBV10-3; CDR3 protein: CAISSTSGSSYNEQFF; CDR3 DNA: TGTGCCATCAGTTCGACTAGCGGGAGCTCCTACAATGAGCAGTTCTTC
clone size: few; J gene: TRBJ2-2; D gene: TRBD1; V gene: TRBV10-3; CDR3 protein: CATTPGTVYTGELFF; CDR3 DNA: TGTGCCACGACGCCCGGGACAGTTTACACCGGGGAGCTGTTTTTT
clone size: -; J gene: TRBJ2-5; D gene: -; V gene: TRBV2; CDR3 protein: CASSDTASQETQYF; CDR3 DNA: TGTGCCAGCAGTGACACAGCCTCGCAAGAGACCCAGTACTTC